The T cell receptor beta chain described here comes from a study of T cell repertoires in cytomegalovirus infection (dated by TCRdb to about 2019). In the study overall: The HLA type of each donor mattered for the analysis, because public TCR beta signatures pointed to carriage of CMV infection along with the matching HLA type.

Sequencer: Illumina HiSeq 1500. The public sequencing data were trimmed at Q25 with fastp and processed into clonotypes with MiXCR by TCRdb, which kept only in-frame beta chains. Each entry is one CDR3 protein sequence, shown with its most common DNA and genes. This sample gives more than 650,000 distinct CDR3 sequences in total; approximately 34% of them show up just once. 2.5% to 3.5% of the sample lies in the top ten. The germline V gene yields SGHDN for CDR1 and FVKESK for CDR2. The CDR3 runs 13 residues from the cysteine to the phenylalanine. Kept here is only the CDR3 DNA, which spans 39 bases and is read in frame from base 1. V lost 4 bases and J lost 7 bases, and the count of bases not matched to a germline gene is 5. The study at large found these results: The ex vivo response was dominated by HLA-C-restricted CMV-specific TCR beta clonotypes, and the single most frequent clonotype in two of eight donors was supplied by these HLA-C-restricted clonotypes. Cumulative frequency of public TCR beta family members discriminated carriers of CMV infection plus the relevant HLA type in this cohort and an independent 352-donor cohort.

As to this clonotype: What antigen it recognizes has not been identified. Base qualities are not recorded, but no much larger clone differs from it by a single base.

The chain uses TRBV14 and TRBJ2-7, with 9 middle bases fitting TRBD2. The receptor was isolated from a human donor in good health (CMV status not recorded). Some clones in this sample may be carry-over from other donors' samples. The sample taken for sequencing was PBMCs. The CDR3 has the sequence CASSPGLAREQYF. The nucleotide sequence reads TGTGCCAGCAGCCCCGGACTAGCGAGGGAGCAGTACTTC. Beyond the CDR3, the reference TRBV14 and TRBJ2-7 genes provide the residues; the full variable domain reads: EAGVTQFPSHSVIEKGQTVTLRCDPISGHDNLYWYRRVMGKEIKFLLHFVKESKQDESGMPNNRFLAERTGGTYSTLKVQPAELEDSGVYFCASSPGLAREQYFGPGTRLTVT.